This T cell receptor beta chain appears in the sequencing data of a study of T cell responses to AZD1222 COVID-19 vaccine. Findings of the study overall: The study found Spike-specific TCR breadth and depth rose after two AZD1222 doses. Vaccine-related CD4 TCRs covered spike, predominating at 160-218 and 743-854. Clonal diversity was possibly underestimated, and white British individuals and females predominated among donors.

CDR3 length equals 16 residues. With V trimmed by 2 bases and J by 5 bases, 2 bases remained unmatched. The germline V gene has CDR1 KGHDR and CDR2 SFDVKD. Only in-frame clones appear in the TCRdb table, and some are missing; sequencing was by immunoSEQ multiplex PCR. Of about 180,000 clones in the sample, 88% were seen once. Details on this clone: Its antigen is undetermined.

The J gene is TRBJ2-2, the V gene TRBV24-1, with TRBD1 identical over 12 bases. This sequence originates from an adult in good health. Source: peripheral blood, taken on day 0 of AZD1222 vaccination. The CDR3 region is CATSDWDRGQTGELFF. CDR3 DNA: TGTGCCACCAGTGATTGGGACAGGGGGCAAACCGGGGAGCTGTTTTTT.